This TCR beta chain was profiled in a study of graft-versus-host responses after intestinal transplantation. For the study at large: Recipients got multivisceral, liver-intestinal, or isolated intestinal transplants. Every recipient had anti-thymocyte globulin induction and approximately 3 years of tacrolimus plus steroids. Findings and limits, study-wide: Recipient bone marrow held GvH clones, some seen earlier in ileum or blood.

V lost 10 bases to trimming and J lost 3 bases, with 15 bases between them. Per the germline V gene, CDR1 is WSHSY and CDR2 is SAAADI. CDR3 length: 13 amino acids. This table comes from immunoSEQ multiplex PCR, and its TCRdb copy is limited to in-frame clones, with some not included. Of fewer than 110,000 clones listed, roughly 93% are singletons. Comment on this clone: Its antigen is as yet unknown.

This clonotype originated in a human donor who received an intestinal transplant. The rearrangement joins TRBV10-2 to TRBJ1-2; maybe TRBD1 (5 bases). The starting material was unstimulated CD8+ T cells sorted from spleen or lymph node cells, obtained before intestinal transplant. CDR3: CATDSKSDYGYTF. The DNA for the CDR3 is TGCGCCACTGACAGTAAGAGCGACTATGGCTACACCTTC.